These 7 T cell receptor beta chains came from one sample sequenced in a study of cytomegalovirus exposure and HLA in healthy donors. The PCR ran on 60 Vbeta and 13 Jbeta primers. Using immunoSEQ multiplex PCR, the repertoire was profiled, and TCRdb retains in-frame clones only, with some absent. The table records some 130,000 clones, about 64% of them present only once. Sequenced sample: PBMCs. The receptors were gathered from a woman in her thirties or forties in good health and CMV-seronegative.

This clone was counted once. The chain employs TRBV6-6 and TRBJ1-1; D perhaps matches TRBD1 (5 bases). CDR3 length: 16 amino acids. The germline gives CDR1 MNHNY, CDR2 SVGAGI (reference sequence). V was trimmed by 5 bases and J by 4 bases, leaving 20 bases between them. This CDR3 is CASSGSPGGVATEAFF. The CDR3 DNA reads as TGTGCCAGCAGTGGATCTCCGGGAGGGGTGGCCACTGAAGCTTTCTTT.

This rearrangement joins TRBV29-1 to TRBJ1-1; 8 nucleotides agree with TRBD1. Germline V gives CDR1 SQVTM, CDR2 ANQGSEA. V lost 7 bases, J lost 1 base, and 14 bases stayed unmatched. The CDR3 runs 16 residues. The chain's CDR3 is CSAPKTGTGGNTEAFF. The CDR3 DNA follows: TGCAGCGCACCTAAGACCGGGACAGGAGGGAACACTGAAGCTTTCTTT.

This clone was observed a single time. This chain joins TRBV29-1 and TRBJ2-6; the D gene is possibly TRBD1 (6 bases). The CDR3 has 15 amino acids. Looked up from germline, CDR1 is SQVTM and CDR2 is ANQGSEA. Trimming shortened V by 5 bases and J by 1 base, and 12 bases separated the two germline ends. CDR3 amino acids: CSVSPGQSGANVLTF. The CDR3 nucleotides are TGCAGCGTTAGCCCTGGACAGTCTGGGGCCAACGTCCTGACTTTC.

The chain uses TRBV15 and TRBJ2-1; 11 bases are a match to TRBD1. CDR1 is LNHNV, CDR2 YYDKDF, per germline (reference sequence). V lost 4 bases and J lost 7; bases outside the gene matches: 6. The CDR3 has 15 amino acids. The CDR3 reads CATSTGQGAWNEQFF. CDR3 nucleotide sequence: TGTGCCACCAGCACAGGACAGGGGGCTTGGAATGAGCAGTTCTTC. The entire variable domain, with the rest obtained from reference TRBV15 and TRBJ2-1, is as follows: DAMVIQNPRYQVTQFGKPVTLSCSQTLNHNVMYWYQQKSSQAPKLLFHYYDKDFNNEADTPDNFQSRRPNTSFCFLDIRSPGLGDTAMYLCATSTGQGAWNEQFFGPGTRLTVL.

The chain uses TRBV5-1 and TRBJ1-5; D may be TRBD1 (6 bases). CDR1 is SGHRS and CDR2 is YFSETQ in the germline V gene. Trimming removed 0 bases from V and 0 bases from J, with 7 bases in between. The CDR3 runs 15 residues. The CDR3 reads CASSLGDISNQPQHF. In DNA, the CDR3 is TGCGCCAGCAGCTTGGGGGACATTAGCAATCAGCCCCAGCATTTT.

J is TRBJ1-2 and V is TRBV10-3; D is perhaps TRBD1 (5 bases). This CDR3 has 15 residues. The V end was cut by 2 bases, the J end by 7 bases, with 17 bases between. CDR1 is ENHRY and CDR2 is SYGVKD in the germline V gene. The chain's CDR3 is CAISEVPREGLGYTF. The CDR3 DNA is TGTGCCATCAGTGAGGTCCCGAGGGAGGGGCTTGGCTACACCTTC.

The chain joins TRBV5-4 to TRBJ1-1; 8 bases map to TRBD1. Per the germline V gene, CDR1 is SGHNT and CDR2 is YYREEE (reference sequence). The CDR3 totals 16 residues. V dropped 0 bases and J dropped 4; count of bases not matched to a gene: 8. This CDR3 is CASSLGQGALGTEAFF. DNA of the CDR3: TGTGCCAGCAGCTTGGGGCAGGGGGCTTTGGGCACTGAAGCTTTCTTT.